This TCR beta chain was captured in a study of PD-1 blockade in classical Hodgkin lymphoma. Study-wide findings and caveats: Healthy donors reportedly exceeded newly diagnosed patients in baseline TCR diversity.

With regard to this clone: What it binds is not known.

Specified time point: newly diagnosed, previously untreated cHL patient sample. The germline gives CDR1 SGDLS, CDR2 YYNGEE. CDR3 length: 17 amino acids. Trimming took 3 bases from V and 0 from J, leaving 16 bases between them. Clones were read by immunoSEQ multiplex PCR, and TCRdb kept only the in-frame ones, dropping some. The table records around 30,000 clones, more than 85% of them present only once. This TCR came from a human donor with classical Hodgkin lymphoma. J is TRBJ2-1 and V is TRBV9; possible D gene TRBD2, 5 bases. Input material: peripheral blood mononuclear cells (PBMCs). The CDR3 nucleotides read TGTGCCAGCAGCGCAGGCGGGCCTCTAAGCTCCTACAATGAGCAGTTCTTC. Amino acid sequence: CASSAGGPLSSYNEQFF.